These 28 T cell receptor beta chains originate from one sample sequenced in a study of Ad26.COV2.S vaccination and SARS-CoV-2 variants. The treatment here: about 20 received Ad26.COV2.S at low or high dose, single or two shots; about 5 received placebo; per-sample allocation not given. Specimens were obtained on day 63 following the first vaccine or placebo injection. Clones were sequenced by immunoSEQ multiplex PCR, and TCRdb holds only the in-frame ones, with some missing. The repertoire holds over 400,000 clones, with around 93% as singletons. Sample: peripheral blood, taken in a trial of Ad26.COV2.S vaccine versus placebo. The receptor source for this set is a person aged 18-60 years who received the Ad26.COV2.S COVID-19 vaccine or a placebo.

This chain connects TRBV9 to TRBJ2-5, with 7 bases aligning to TRBD2. J lost 2 bases, V lost 3 bases, and 10 bases had no gene match. Germline CDR1 and CDR2: SGDLS and YYNGEE. The CDR3 has 16 amino acids. In nucleotides, the CDR3 is TGTGCCAGCAGCGATCCTTCACTAGCGCCACAAGAGACCCAGTACTTC. Translating it yields CASSDPSLAPQETQYF.

V usage is TRBV2 and J usage is TRBJ1-2; no clear D gene. Germline V gene data show CDR1 as SNHLY and CDR2 as FYNNEI. The CDR3 is 14 residues long. V gave up 1 base and J gave up 5 bases, with 11 bases separating them. The CDR3 DNA follows: TGTGCCAGCAGTGAAGAAGGCAGTCGATATGGCTACACCTTC. Its protein is CASSEEGSRYGYTF.

The chain carries TRBV4-1 and TRBJ2-7; 8 nucleotides line up with TRBD1. This CDR3 is built from 17 residues. Germline values: CDR1 MGHRA, CDR2 YSYEKL. The trim removed 1 base at V and 2 bases at J, leaving 10 bases unmatched. In DNA form, the CDR3 reads TGCGCCAGCAGCCAAGTCGATAGCAGGGGGCGTACCTACGAGCAGTACTTC. Residues: CASSQVDSRGRTYEQYF.

V and J are TRBV2 and TRBJ2-4, with TRBD2 matching over 10 bases. With 8 bases clipped from V and 7 bases from J, the junction kept 2 bases outside the gene matches. Germline V gene lookup returns CDR1 SNHLY and CDR2 FYNNEI. CDR3 size: 12 residues. DNA for the CDR3: TGTGCCAGCCAGCGGGGGGGTAACATTCAGTACTTC. Protein sequence: CASQRGGNIQYF.

The CDR3 here is CAWSRLAGGRSSYEQYF. The DNA of the CDR3 is TGTGCCTGGAGTAGACTAGCGGGGGGAAGGAGCTCCTACGAGCAGTACTTC. The rearrangement links TRBV30 to TRBJ2-7; 13 bases line up with TRBD2. This CDR3 has 17 residues. V was pared by 2 bases and J by 0 bases, with 7 bases of the junction left unmatched. Germline values: CDR1 GTSNPN, CDR2 SVGIG (reference sequence).

The chain combines TRBV7-2 with TRBJ1-2; D perhaps matches TRBD1 (6 bases). Between the trimmed V and J ends, which lost 8 bases and 4 bases, there was a span of 11 bases. The CDR3 extends over 12 amino acids. Germline values: CDR1 SGHTA, CDR2 FQGNSA. The CDR3 nucleotides are TGTGCCAGCGGCCGGGGGGCCTATGGCTACACCTTC. It encodes CASGRGAYGYTF.

V gene TRBV24-1 combines with J gene TRBJ2-1; D remains ambiguous. The CDR3 consists of 14 residues. Between the trimmed V and J ends, which lost 4 bases and 2 bases, there was a span of 8 bases. Per the germline V gene, CDR1 is KGHDR and CDR2 is SFDVKD. In nucleotides, the CDR3 is TGTGCCACCAGTGACCCGGGCCCCTACAATGAGCAGTTCTTC. It codes for CATSDPGPYNEQFF.

J is TRBJ2-7 and V is TRBV29-1, with unresolved D. The CDR3 spans 11 residues. Germline values: CDR1 SQVTM, CDR2 ANQGSEA. V lost 0 bases, J lost 5 bases, and 5 bases lay in between. CDR3 DNA sequence: TGCAGCGTTGAAGATACGGACGAGCAGTACTTC. Translation gives CSVEDTDEQYF.

The chain joins TRBV4-1 to TRBJ2-7; TRBD1 is a possible D gene (6 bases). V was cut by 2 bases and J by 0 bases, with 8 bases left in between. Looked up from germline, CDR1 is MGHRA and CDR2 is YSYEKL. This CDR3 has 14 amino acids. The DNA for the CDR3 is TGCGCCAGCAGCCAACGGACAGTCTCCTACGAGCAGTACTTC. Protein sequence: CASSQRTVSYEQYF.

The chain has TRBV9 and TRBJ1-1; 8 positions match TRBD1. Per germline, CDR1 SGDLS and CDR2 YYNGEE. Trimming took 4 bases from V and 0 from J; bases not matched to a gene: 5. The CDR3 loop spans 15 amino acids. This CDR3 is CASSRQDRVNTEAFF. In nucleotides, the CDR3 is TGTGCCAGCAGCAGACAGGACAGGGTGAACACTGAAGCTTTCTTT.

The gene calls are TRBV13 and TRBJ1-2; 8 bases are shared with TRBD1. Germline CDR1 is PRHDT and CDR2 is FYEKMQ (reference sequence). Trimming removed 5 bases from V and 6 bases from J; junction bases left unmatched: 11. The CDR3 totals 15 residues. The chain's CDR3 is CASSARGPGLDGYTF. In nucleotides, the CDR3 is TGTGCCAGCAGCGCCAGGGGGCCTGGACTCGATGGCTACACCTTC.

V and J are TRBV6-5 and TRBJ2-7, with 7 bases matching TRBD1. This CDR3 is 14 amino acids long. CDR1 MNHEY and CDR2 SVGAGI come from the germline V gene. V shed 6 bases, J shed 4 bases, and the junction held 9 bases outside the gene matches. This CDR3 reads CASRPPGGVYEQYF. The CDR3 DNA follows: TGTGCCAGCAGGCCTCCAGGGGGAGTTTACGAGCAGTACTTC.

This chain uses TRBV28 with TRBJ1-4, with D perhaps TRBD1 (6 bases). CDR3 size: 14 residues. Germline V lookup: CDR1 MDHEN, CDR2 SYDVKM. V was pared by 6 bases and J by 7 bases, with 15 bases between. The CDR3 DNA reads as TGTGCCAGCAGCCCCGGGACACCGGGTGAAAAACTGTTTTTT. Encoded protein: CASSPGTPGEKLFF.

J is TRBJ1-1 and V is TRBV19; 10 positions agree with TRBD1. This CDR3 has 15 residues. V trimming: 3 bases; J trimming: 1 base; junction bases outside the gene matches: 2. The germline V gene has CDR1 LNHDA and CDR2 SQIVND (reference sequence). The CDR3 nucleotides are TGTGCCAGTAGTATGGGACAGGGGAGGAACACTGAAGCTTTCTTT. Residues: CASSMGQGRNTEAFF. The full variable domain, in which reference TRBV19 and TRBJ1-1 provide the parts outside the CDR3, is DGGITQSPKYLFRKEGQNVTLSCEQNLNHDAMYWYRQDPGQGLRLIYYSQIVNDFQKGDIAEGYSVSREKKESFPLTVTSAQKNPTAFYLCASSMGQGRNTEAFFGQGTRLTVV.

This clone was seen only once. The chain is built from TRBV3-1 (or the pseudogene TRBV3-2) and TRBJ2-5; unclear D gene. CDR1 is LGHDT, CDR2 YNNKEL, per germline (reference sequence). Trimming cost V 1 base and J 5 bases, with 11 bases left between them. The CDR3 totals 14 residues. The DNA for the CDR3 is TGTGCCAGCAGCCAAGCTCATATTGGGGAGACCCAGTACTTC. Its protein is CASSQAHIGETQYF.

The chain recombines TRBV27 with TRBJ2-3; D is possibly TRBD2 (5 bases). CDR3 length equals 15 residues. Germline loops: CDR1 MNHEY, CDR2 SMNVEV (reference sequence). V lost 4 bases and J 0 bases, leaving 11 bases between the germline ends. CDR3: CASSSEGFSTDTQYF. The CDR3 DNA is TGTGCCAGCAGTTCTGAGGGTTTTAGCACAGATACGCAGTATTTT.

The gene calls are TRBV28 and TRBJ1-4, with 8 bases aligning to TRBD1. Germline V CDR1 and CDR2: MDHEN, SYDVKM. This CDR3 region has 14 residues. Trimming removed 6 bases from V and 5 bases from J; junction bases left unmatched: 5. In DNA, the CDR3 is TGTGCCAGCAGCGGACAGGGACAAAATGAAAAACTGTTTTTT. Its protein is CASSGQGQNEKLFF.

This clone came up once. This chain uses TRBV27 with TRBJ1-1; D perhaps matches TRBD1 (5 bases). Looked up from germline, CDR1 is MNHEY and CDR2 is SMNVEV (reference sequence). The CDR3 runs to 15 residues. Trimming stripped 0 bases from V and 0 bases from J, with 8 bases between. DNA for the CDR3: TGTGCCAGCAGTTTATCAGGGGTCGTGAACACTGAAGCTTTCTTT. Its protein product is CASSLSGVVNTEAFF.

CDR3 coding DNA: TGTGCCAGTAGTATCCCCACTAGAATTGAGCAGTTCTTC. Amino acid sequence: CASSIPTRIEQFF. The chain has TRBV19 and TRBJ2-1, with a possible D match to TRBD2 (5 bases). This CDR3 spans 13 amino acids. V lost 3 bases, J lost 9 bases, and 12 bases lay in between. Germline V lookup: CDR1 LNHDA, CDR2 SQIVND (reference sequence).

The chain has TRBV21-1 and TRBJ2-3; the D call in the table, TRBD2, was not verified against the DNA. TRBV21-1 is marked as a pseudogene. The CDR3 runs 16 residues. CDR3 DNA: TGTGCCAGCCTGCTTATAGCGGGGTATCGCACAGATACGCAGTATTTT. It is translated as CASLLIAGYRTDTQYF.

The chain combines TRBV19 with TRBJ1-2; D uncertain. The CDR3 runs to 14 residues. Between the trimmed V and J ends, which lost 2 bases and 2 bases, there was a span of 9 bases. The germline V gene has CDR1 LNHDA and CDR2 SQIVND (reference sequence). The CDR3 DNA follows: TGTGCCAGTAGTATATCTGCGAAAAACTATGGCTACACCTTC. Residues: CASSISAKNYGYTF.

The CDR3 spells CASSLDRGSNQPQHF. DNA for the CDR3: TGTGCCAGCAGCTTAGACAGGGGAAGCAATCAGCCCCAGCATTTT. The chain carries TRBV7-2 and TRBJ1-5; 7 bases map to TRBD1. The J segment lost 1 base and the V segment lost 1 base, leaving 1 base of the junction unmatched. Germline lookup yields CDR1 SGHTA and CDR2 FQGNSA. The CDR3 is 15 residues long.

This chain uses TRBV19 with TRBJ2-7, with 7 positions matching TRBD1. Germline V gene lookup returns CDR1 LNHDA and CDR2 SQIVND (reference sequence). The CDR3 totals 14 residues. After removal of 9 bases from V and 4 bases from J, the junction contained 12 bases not matched to a gene. The CDR3 region has the DNA TGTGCCAGCGCCTACGGAACAGGGGTATACGAGCAGTACTTC. Residues: CASAYGTGVYEQYF.

V usage is TRBV27 and J usage is TRBJ2-7; 12 bases match TRBD2. This CDR3 spans 15 amino acids. The germline CDR1 and CDR2 sequences are MNHEY and SMNVEV (reference sequence). V lost 4 bases and J lost 9; bases outside the gene matches: 10. In nucleotides, the CDR3 is TGTGCCAGCAGTTGGGCCGGGACTAGCGGGTTGGGGCAGTACTTC. This gives the protein CASSWAGTSGLGQYF.

This clone was detected once. This chain connects TRBV4-3 to TRBJ2-5; D call uncertain. V was cut by 0 bases and J by 3 bases, with 11 bases left in between. Germline CDR1 and CDR2: LGHNA and YSLEER. The CDR3 runs 15 residues. DNA of the CDR3: TGCGCCAGCAGCCAAGATCAAGGCAAAGAAGAGACCCAGTACTTC. Protein product: CASSQDQGKEETQYF.

The chain recombines TRBV4-3 with TRBJ2-7; 11 bases are a match to TRBD1. This CDR3 is 18 amino acids long. CDR1 and CDR2 (germline): LGHNA, YSLEER. After removal of 0 bases from V and 2 bases from J, the junction contained 9 bases not matched to a gene. CDR3 coding DNA: TGCGCCAGCAGCCAAGATGGGACAGGGGGAACCTTGGCCTACGAGCAGTACTTC. Its protein product is CASSQDGTGGTLAYEQYF.

The chain links TRBV12-5 to TRBJ2-1, with 9 nucleotides matching TRBD1. V was pared by 1 base and J by 6 bases, with 7 bases of the junction left unmatched. The CDR3 has 16 residues. Germline V gene lookup returns CDR1 LGHNT and CDR2 FRNRAP. CDR3 residues: CASGLAGTGYFNEQFF. The CDR3 DNA follows: TGTGCTAGTGGTTTGGCCGGGACAGGGTACTTCAATGAGCAGTTCTTC.

CDR3 sequence: CASSFRQGPEQYF. CDR3 nucleotides: TGCGCCAGCAGTTTTAGGCAGGGTCCCGAGCAGTACTTC. The V and J genes are TRBV10-2 and TRBJ2-7; D is possibly TRBD1 (5 bases). Trimming stripped 5 bases from V and 6 bases from J, with 14 bases between. The CDR3 totals 13 residues. The germline V gene encodes CDR1 WSHSY and CDR2 SAAADI.